Listed here are 13 T cell receptor beta chains from one sample, sequenced in a study of cytomegalovirus exposure and HLA in healthy donors. Researchers ran the PCR with 60 Vbeta and 13 Jbeta primers. Sequenced by immunoSEQ multiplex PCR; TCRdb stores in-frame clones only, minus some. There are 210,000 or so clones in the sample; approximately 84% occur only once, and roughly 0.58% lies in the top ten. Sequencing used PBMCs. These TCRs come from a woman between 40 and 50 years old in good health and CMV-seronegative.

The chain links TRBV4-3 to TRBJ2-6; a possible D gene is TRBD2 (6 bases). Germline assignment: CDR1 LGHNA and CDR2 YSLEER. CDR3 length: 14 amino acids. The V end lost 8 bases, the J end lost 4 bases, and 12 bases lay between the germline ends. CDR3 protein: CASSEGPGANVLTF. In nucleotides, the CDR3 is TGCGCCAGCTCGGAGGGGCCCGGGGCCAACGTCCTGACTTTC.

This chain joins TRBV5-8 and TRBJ1-4; tentative D call: TRBD1 (5 bases). The germline V gene encodes CDR1 SGHTS and CDR2 YDEGEE. This CDR3 contains 12 residues. Trimming stripped 0 bases from V and 12 bases from J, with 9 bases between. Written as DNA, the CDR3 is TGTGCCAGCAGCTTGGGGGGCGGGGAACTGTTTTTT. Amino acids: CASSLGGGELFF.

This clone was observed at least ten times. The chain carries TRBV5-1 and TRBJ2-2, with a possible D match to TRBD1 (6 bases). This CDR3 contains 15 residues. V lost 6 bases and J lost 2, with 14 bases in between. Germline CDR1 SGHRS, CDR2 YFSETQ. The CDR3 is CASTPGDRNTGELFF. CDR3 coding DNA: TGCGCCAGCACCCCAGGGGATCGAAACACCGGGGAGCTGTTTTTT.

The chain employs TRBV6-1 and TRBJ2-3; TRBD1 agrees at 7 bases. The V gene end was trimmed by 3 bases and the J gene end by 5 bases; junction bases not matched to a gene: 11. CDR1 and CDR2 (germline): MNHNS, SASEGT. This CDR3 comprises 16 residues. The CDR3 nucleotides are TGTGCCAGCAGTGATAGGGCGACAGGGTCCGGAGATACGCAGTATTTT. This translates into CASSDRATGSGDTQYF.

The rearrangement links TRBV29-1 to TRBJ1-2; D possibly corresponds to TRBD1 (6 bases). The CDR3 loop spans 13 amino acids. Germline lookup yields CDR1 SQVTM and CDR2 ANQGSEA. Trimming took 6 bases from V and 0 from J, leaving 11 bases between them. CDR3 coding DNA: TGCAGCGTACAGGGCGAAGCTAACTATGGCTACACCTTC. This gives the protein CSVQGEANYGYTF.

This chain links TRBV28 with TRBJ1-6; 11 bases fit TRBD1. The CDR3 covers 15 residues. V lost 3 bases to trimming and J lost 10 bases; unmatched junction nucleotides: 5. Germline loops: CDR1 MDHEN, CDR2 SYDVKM. CDR3 residues: CASSFYRDRGSPLHF. Here the CDR3 DNA reads TGTGCCAGCAGTTTTTACCGGGACAGGGGGTCACCCCTCCACTTT.

The V call is TRBV7-2, the J call TRBJ2-3; 10 nucleotides agree with TRBD2. Germline V gene data show CDR1 as SGHTA and CDR2 as FQGNSA. V shed 0 bases and J 6 bases; nucleotides not matched to a gene: 6. This CDR3 spans 16 amino acids. The CDR3 spells CASSLALAGPRDTQYF. The DNA for the CDR3 is TGTGCCAGCAGCTTAGCACTAGCGGGGCCCAGGGATACGCAGTATTTT.

The chain joins TRBV5-1 to TRBJ2-7; D is undetermined. Trimming cost V 2 bases and J 2 bases, with 11 bases left between them. The CDR3 is 14 amino acids. Germline loops: CDR1 SGHRS, CDR2 YFSETQ. CDR3 protein: CASSFGSPTYEQYF. The CDR3 bases are TGCGCCAGCAGCTTCGGGTCCCCTACCTACGAGCAGTACTTC.

The rearrangement joins TRBV6-6 to TRBJ1-1; 7 nucleotides align to TRBD1. V lost 0 bases, J lost 1 base, and 5 bases stayed unmatched. CDR1 and CDR2 from the germline V gene are MNHNY and SVGAGI (reference sequence). This CDR3 contains 16 residues. CDR3 sequence: CASSYSPTGENTEAFF. CDR3 sequence (DNA): TGTGCCAGCAGTTACTCCCCAACAGGGGAGAACACTGAAGCTTTCTTT.

The chain combines TRBV10-3 with TRBJ1-1, with D possibly matching TRBD1 (5 bases). V lost 4 bases to trimming and J lost 7 bases, with 13 bases between them. CDR1 and CDR2 from the germline V gene are ENHRY and SYGVKD. This CDR3 has 13 residues. The CDR3 is CAISVKGNGEAFF. CDR3 coding DNA: TGTGCCATCAGTGTAAAGGGGAACGGTGAAGCTTTCTTT.

V and J are TRBV7-2 and TRBJ2-2, with 8 bases that match TRBD2. The length of the CDR3 is 15 residues. Germline CDR1 is SGHTA and CDR2 is FQGNSA. Trimming at V came to 5 bases and at J to 3 bases, leaving 5 bases not matched to a gene. The CDR3 sequence is CASSMRGAHTGELFF. The CDR3 DNA follows: TGTGCCAGCAGCATGCGGGGGGCCCACACCGGGGAGCTGTTTTTT.

This clone was detected only a few times. V usage is TRBV6-5 and J usage is TRBJ1-1; 9 bases are shared with TRBD1. The CDR3 contains 14 residues. CDR1 and CDR2 (germline): MNHEY, SVGAGI. V shed 2 bases, J shed 4 bases, and the junction held 2 bases outside the gene matches. The CDR3: CASSYVTGGTEAFF. The CDR3 DNA is TGTGCCAGCAGTTACGTGACAGGGGGCACTGAAGCTTTCTTT.

This clone was recorded once. The chain combines TRBV15 with TRBJ2-5, with D possibly being TRBD2 (5 bases). Germline CDR1 reads LNHNV; CDR2 reads YYDKDF (reference sequence). V lost 1 base, J lost 5 bases, and 14 bases lay in between. The CDR3 loop spans 15 amino acids. CDR3 in amino acids: CATSRGLGLAETQYF. CDR3 DNA: TGTGCCACCAGCAGAGGGCTGGGTTTAGCGGAGACCCAGTACTTC.